This T cell receptor (beta chain) stems from a study of regulatory T cells in long-lasting Graves disease. Findings and caveats of the study: Persistent Graves' patients showed less TCR diversity than newly diagnosed patients showed.

Relying on iRepertoire HTBI primers and Arm-PCR of CDR3 regions, the team built TCR beta libraries. TCRdb re-called the multiplex PCR reads with MiXCR, one entry per CDR3 protein. The table lists about 540,000 distinct CDR3 sequences, about 14% of them singletons. Deletions cut 2 bases from V and 1 base from J, with 20 bases between. The CDR3 runs 18 residues. CDR1 and CDR2 (germline): SEHNR, FQNEAQ (reference sequence). This clonotype has a count of ten or more. Antigen specificity is unknown. Time point indicated: newly diagnosed GD, antithyroid drugs for less than 3 months. PBMC-derived RNA was used for the TCR library. Patients all came to the study from an endocrinology department in Xi'an, China. These data were also filed under a second study, of T cells in Graves' hyperthyroidism and ophthalmopathy. From that paper: Blood also showed most of the thyroid clonotypes that were expanded above 0.001.

This TCR came from a man younger than 40 with Graves disease. The chain uses TRBV7-9 and TRBJ1-1; TRBD1 is a possible D gene (5 bases). Sample: peripheral blood mononuclear cells (PBMCs), taken at new diagnosis, from a patient treated with antithyroid drugs. This chain's CDR3 is CASSLRFLYGAGNTEAFF. CDR3 nucleotides: TGTGCCAGCAGCTTACGGTTCTTGTACGGGGCCGGGAACACTGAAGCTTTCTTT.